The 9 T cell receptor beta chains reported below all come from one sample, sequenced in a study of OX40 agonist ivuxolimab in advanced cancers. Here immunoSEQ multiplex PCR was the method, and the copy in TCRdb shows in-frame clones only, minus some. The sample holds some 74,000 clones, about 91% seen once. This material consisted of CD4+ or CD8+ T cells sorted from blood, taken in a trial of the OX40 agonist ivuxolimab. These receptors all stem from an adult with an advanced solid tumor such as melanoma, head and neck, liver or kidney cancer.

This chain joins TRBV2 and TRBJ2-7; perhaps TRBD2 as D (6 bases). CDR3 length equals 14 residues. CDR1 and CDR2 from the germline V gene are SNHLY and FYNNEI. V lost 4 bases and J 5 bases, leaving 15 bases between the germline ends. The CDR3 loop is CASSVGGRTDEQYF. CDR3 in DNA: TGTGCCAGCAGTGTTGGTGGGAGGACGGACGAGCAGTACTTC.

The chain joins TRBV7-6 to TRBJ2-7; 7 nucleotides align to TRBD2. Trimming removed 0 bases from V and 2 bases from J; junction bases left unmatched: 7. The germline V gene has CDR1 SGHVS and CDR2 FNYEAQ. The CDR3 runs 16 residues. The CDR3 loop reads CASSLAAGASTYEQYF. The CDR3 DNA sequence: TGTGCCAGCAGCTTAGCGGCGGGAGCCTCGACCTACGAGCAGTACTTC.

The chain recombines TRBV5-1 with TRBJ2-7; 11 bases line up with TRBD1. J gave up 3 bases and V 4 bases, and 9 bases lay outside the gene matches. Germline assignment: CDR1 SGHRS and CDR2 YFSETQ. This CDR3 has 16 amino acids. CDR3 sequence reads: CASSLKGQGGFYEQYF. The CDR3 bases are TGCGCCAGCAGCCTAAAGGGACAGGGGGGTTTCTACGAGCAGTACTTC.

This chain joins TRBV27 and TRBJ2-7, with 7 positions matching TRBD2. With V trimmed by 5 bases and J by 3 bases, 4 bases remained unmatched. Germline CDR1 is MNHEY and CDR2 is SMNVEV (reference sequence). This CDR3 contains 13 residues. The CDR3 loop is CASSLSGGYEQYF. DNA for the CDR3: TGTGCCAGCAGTCTGTCGGGGGGCTACGAGCAGTACTTC.

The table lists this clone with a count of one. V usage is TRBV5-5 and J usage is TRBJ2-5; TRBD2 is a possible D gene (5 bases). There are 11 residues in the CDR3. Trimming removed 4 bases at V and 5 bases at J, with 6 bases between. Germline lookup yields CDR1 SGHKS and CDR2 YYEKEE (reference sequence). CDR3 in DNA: TGTGCCAGCAGCGAGGGTGAGACCCAGTACTTC. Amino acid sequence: CASSEGETQYF.

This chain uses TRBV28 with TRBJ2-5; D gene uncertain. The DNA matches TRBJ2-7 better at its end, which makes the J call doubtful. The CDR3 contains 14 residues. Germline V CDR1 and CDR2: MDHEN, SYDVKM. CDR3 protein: CASIPPFRSYEQYF. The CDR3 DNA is TGTGCCAGCATCCCCCCGTTTAGGTCCTACGAGCAGTACTTC.

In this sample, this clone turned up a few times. CDR3 DNA: TGTGCCAGCAAGGGACAGGGTGACCAGCCCCAGCATTTT. It yields the protein CASKGQGDQPQHF. This chain uses TRBV18 with TRBJ1-5; 9 nucleotides match TRBD1. The CDR3 totals 13 residues. Losses at the gene ends were 8 bases for V and 7 bases for J; bases not matched to a gene: 6. The V gene's germline CDR1 is KGHSH and CDR2 LQKENI.

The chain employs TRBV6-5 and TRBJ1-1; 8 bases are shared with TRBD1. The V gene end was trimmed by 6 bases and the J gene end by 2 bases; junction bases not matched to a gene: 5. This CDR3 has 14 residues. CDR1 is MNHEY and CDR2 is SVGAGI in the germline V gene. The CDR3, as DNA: TGTGCCAGCAGCACCGGGACAGGTAACACTGAAGCTTTCTTT. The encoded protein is CASSTGTGNTEAFF.

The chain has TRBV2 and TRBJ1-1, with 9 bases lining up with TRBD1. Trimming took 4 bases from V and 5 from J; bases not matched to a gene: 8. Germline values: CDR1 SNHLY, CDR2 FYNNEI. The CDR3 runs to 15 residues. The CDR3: CASSATGGGRTEAFF. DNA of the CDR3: TGTGCCAGCAGTGCCACAGGGGGCGGGAGAACTGAAGCTTTCTTT.